One sample yielded the 5 T cell receptor beta chains listed below, sequenced in a study of cytomegalovirus exposure and HLA in healthy donors. PCR employed 60 Vbeta and 13 Jbeta primers. Using immunoSEQ multiplex PCR, the repertoire was profiled, and TCRdb retains in-frame clones only, with some absent. The table includes under 200,000 clones, 62% detected once. The sample comprised PBMCs. The receptors were gathered from a man aged 40-55 years in good health and CMV-seronegative.

J is TRBJ1-2 and V is TRBV11-3; unclear D gene. The CDR3 extends over 11 amino acids. Germline CDR1 is SGHNT and CDR2 is YENEEA. V shed 5 bases and J shed 6 bases, with 7 bases lying between them. The CDR3 reads CASSPPDGYTF. The CDR3 nucleotides are TGTGCCAGCAGCCCTCCGGATGGCTACACCTTC.

This clone occurred a few times. The chain employs TRBV7-2 and TRBJ1-1; maybe TRBD1 (6 bases). With 3 bases removed from V and 2 bases from J, the gap between germline ends came to 13 bases. Germline V CDR1 and CDR2: SGHTA, FQGNSA. The CDR3 has 15 residues. DNA of the CDR3: TGTGCCAGCAGCTTCAACGGGGGGACAAACACTGAAGCTTTCTTT. Translated: CASSFNGGTNTEAFF.

The table lists this clone with a few counts. J is TRBJ1-2 and V is TRBV4-2, with 10 bases that match TRBD1. The CDR3 runs to 18 residues. The trim removed 2 bases at V and 2 bases at J, leaving 11 bases unmatched. CDR1 is LGHNA, CDR2 YNFKEQ, per germline. The chain's CDR3 is CASSQSSPTGGANYGYTF. CDR3 nucleotides: TGTGCCAGCAGCCAAAGTTCCCCGACAGGGGGCGCCAACTATGGCTACACCTTC.

The chain uses TRBV2 and TRBJ2-2, with D uncertain. The CDR3 loop spans 15 amino acids. Per germline, CDR1 SNHLY and CDR2 FYNNEI. The V end was cut by 3 bases, the J end by 4 bases, with 12 bases between. CDR3 nucleotide sequence: TGTGCCAGCAGTGAGTTCCTAGTAGGCACCGGGGAGCTGTTTTTT. Translation: CASSEFLVGTGELFF.

The chain has TRBV15 and TRBJ2-2; 8 positions agree with TRBD2. The CDR3 extends over 15 amino acids. Trimming took 0 bases from V and 4 from J; bases not matched to a gene: 1. Germline-derived CDR1 and CDR2 are LNHNV and YYDKDF (reference sequence). CDR3 region: CATSRDREGTGELFF. The CDR3 DNA reads TGTGCCACCAGCAGAGATCGGGAGGGCACCGGGGAGCTGTTTTTT.